Each of the 14 T cell receptor beta chains below was sequenced from the same sample in a study of cytomegalovirus exposure and HLA in healthy donors. Primers for the PCR totalled 60 Vbeta and 13 Jbeta. The method was immunoSEQ multiplex PCR; TCRdb's version includes in-frame clones alone and lacks a portion of them. The sample carries 130,000 to 150,000 clones, around four fifths recorded once. Material for sequencing was PBMCs. The receptors come from a man aged 25-40 years in good health and CMV-seronegative.

This chain joins TRBV15 and TRBJ1-4; D might be TRBD1 (5 bases). The CDR3 consists of 15 residues. The V gene's germline CDR1 is LNHNV and CDR2 YYDKDF (reference sequence). V shed 0 bases and J shed 5 bases, with 10 bases lying between them. CDR3: CATSRDRTPNEKLFF. In nucleotides, the CDR3 is TGTGCCACCAGCAGAGATAGGACACCGAATGAAAAACTGTTTTTT.

V and J are TRBV6-5 and TRBJ2-6; D gene uncertain. Trimming took off 3 bases at V and 1 base at J, with 7 bases between the two ends. This CDR3 is 15 amino acids long. From germline, CDR1 is MNHEY and CDR2 SVGAGI. Here the CDR3 reads CASSYFSSGANVLTF. The CDR3 DNA reads TGTGCCAGCAGTTATTTCTCGTCTGGGGCCAACGTCCTGACTTTC.

This clone was detected only once. This chain joins TRBV7-2 and TRBJ2-7; D ambiguous. Germline values: CDR1 SGHTA, CDR2 FQGNSA. This CDR3 is built from 12 residues. Trimming pared 2 bases from V and 3 bases from J, leaving 5 bases between. CDR3 bases: TGTGCCAGCAGCTTATCTTTCTACGAGCAGTACTTC. Protein: CASSLSFYEQYF.

This clone has only a few counts. The chain joins TRBV7-9 to TRBJ2-3; no definite D call. This CDR3 has 11 residues. V lost 3 bases to trimming and J lost 6 bases, with 4 bases between them. The germline CDR1 and CDR2 sequences are SEHNR and FQNEAQ (reference sequence). CDR3 residues: CASSFGDTQYF. As DNA, the CDR3 is TGTGCCAGCAGCTTCGGGGATACGCAGTATTTT.

V gene TRBV7-9 combines with J gene TRBJ2-1, with D possibly TRBD1 on 5 matching bases. Germline V lookup: CDR1 SEHNR, CDR2 FQNEAQ (reference sequence). V dropped 1 base and J dropped 1 base, with 11 bases sitting between them. This CDR3 contains 16 residues. The CDR3 nucleotides read TGTGCCAGCAGCTTAGTTGTGGGGCCGTCCTACAATGAGCAGTTCTTC. It encodes CASSLVVGPSYNEQFF.

V is TRBV5-1 and J is TRBJ2-4; 12 positions match TRBD1. The germline V gene has CDR1 SGHRS and CDR2 YFSETQ. The CDR3 is made up of 17 amino acids. With V trimmed by 4 bases and J by 9 bases, 14 bases remained unmatched. The CDR3 DNA reads TGCGCCAGCAGCCCAACGACCGGGACAGGGGGCGAGGTCATTCAGTACTTC. It yields the protein CASSPTTGTGGEVIQYF.

CDR3 in DNA: TGTGCCAGCACCGCCCAGGGACAGGCGCTCCCCAGAGGCTACACCTTC. The encoded protein is CASTAQGQALPRGYTF. The rearrangement links TRBV27 to TRBJ1-2; 8 nucleotides match TRBD1. The germline V gene has CDR1 MNHEY and CDR2 SMNVEV (reference sequence). The V gene end was trimmed by 7 bases and the J gene end by 8 bases; junction bases not matched to a gene: 18. The CDR3 loop spans 16 amino acids.

The chain recombines TRBV18 with TRBJ1-3; D is unclear. V was cut by 4 bases and J by 0 bases, with 13 bases left in between. The CDR3 sequence is 16 residues long. The germline gives CDR1 KGHSH, CDR2 LQKENI. The chain's CDR3 is CASSLIGTGSGNTIYF. The CDR3 DNA reads as TGTGCCAGCTCACTAATCGGTACCGGCTCTGGAAACACCATATATTTT.

The chain couples TRBV29-1 to TRBJ1-5; the match to TRBD1 covers 7 bases. This CDR3 contains 15 residues. With 4 bases clipped from V and 4 bases from J, the junction kept 10 bases outside the gene matches. Germline V gives CDR1 SQVTM, CDR2 ANQGSEA. CDR3 amino acids: CSVGTGSGANQPQHF. The CDR3 DNA sequence: TGCAGCGTTGGGACAGGTTCGGGGGCAAATCAGCCCCAGCATTTT.

This chain joins TRBV2 and TRBJ2-5; 11 bases are a match to TRBD2. This CDR3 spans 15 amino acids. Germline loops: CDR1 SNHLY, CDR2 FYNNEI. After removal of 6 bases from V and 7 bases from J, the junction contained 10 bases not matched to a gene. CDR3 protein: CASSAGTSGSSTQYF. The DNA for the CDR3 is TGTGCCAGCAGCGCCGGGACTAGCGGATCCTCGACCCAGTACTTC.

As concerns this clone: The junction and the germline gene differ at one end; a read error may be behind it. This sequence joins TRBV14 and TRBJ2-4; D ambiguous. The CDR3 spans 13 residues. CDR1 and CDR2 from the germline V gene are SGHDN and FVKESK. CDR3 protein: CASSQGPTWPRDF. CDR3 DNA sequence: TGTGCCAGCAGCCAAGGACCTACCTGGCCTCGGGACTTC.

This chain links TRBV19 with TRBJ2-1; possibly TRBD2 for D (5 bases). The germline CDR1 and CDR2 sequences are LNHDA and SQIVND (reference sequence). The CDR3 extends over 16 amino acids. V lost 6 bases, J lost 4 bases, and 19 bases lay in between. The CDR3 DNA reads as TGTGCCAGTAGCTCCCGCAGCGGAGGAACTTACAATGAGCAGTTCTTC. It specifies CASSSRSGGTYNEQFF.

The chain is built from TRBV19 and TRBJ1-1; TRBD1 matches 9 bases. Trimming took 3 bases from V and 1 from J; bases not matched to a gene: 9. Germline CDR1 is LNHDA and CDR2 is SQIVND (reference sequence). This CDR3 contains 17 residues. DNA of the CDR3: TGTGCCAGTAGTATCGGGTGGGGGACAGGGCGGAACACTGAAGCTTTCTTT. Amino acids: CASSIGWGTGRNTEAFF.

The chain combines TRBV4-1 with TRBJ1-1; D not resolved. V lost 0 bases and J 0 bases, leaving 8 bases between the germline ends. The CDR3 totals 15 residues. Germline CDR1 reads MGHRA; CDR2 reads YSYEKL. The CDR3 DNA is TGCGCCAGCAGCCAAGAGGCGGTATTGAACACTGAAGCTTTCTTT. This codes for CASSQEAVLNTEAFF.